The present entry profiles one TCR beta chain with its context. This entry comes from a study of T-cell reconstitution after alpha-beta-depleted transplantation in children. CDR1 is MNHNS and CDR2 is SASEGT in the germline V gene. J was trimmed by 5 bases and V by 7 bases; bases with no gene match: 3. This CDR3 spans 13 amino acids. TCRbeta library construction was performed incorporating unique molecular identifiers. TCRdb reanalysed the PCR reads using MiXCR and keeps one entry per CDR3 protein. The top ten clones hold around 2.3% of a sample with approximately 520,000 distinct CDR3 sequences, about 33% of them seen once.

The origin of this receptor is a human donor who donated a stem cell graft to a child with aplastic anemia. J is TRBJ2-1 and V is TRBV6-1; 9 bases fit TRBD2. The sequencing here drew on PBMCs from the stem cell graft donor, taken from the stem cell graft. The CDR3 DNA is TGTGCCAGCAAGCGGGAGGCCAACAATGAGCAGTTCTTC. Protein sequence: CASKREANNEQFF.